This T cell receptor beta chain was profiled in a study of blood T cell repertoires in COVID-19. Study-level information: Collection of acute and convalescent COVID-19 samples took place in the United States, Italy and Spain.

Original handling: Amplification of reference gene primers was used by the study to estimate nucleated cell counts. The repertoire was sequenced with immunoSEQ multiplex PCR; TCRdb's copy has only in-frame clones and lacks some. D and trimming were read from the DNA, whereas the V and J calls and clone size are those reported in that table. The sample consists of 200,000 to 250,000 clones, 70% to 90% of them appearing once. The CDR3 extends over 15 amino acids. Trimming pared 4 bases from V and 4 bases from J, leaving 14 bases between. From germline, CDR1 is SGHRS and CDR2 YFSETQ. The sequencing sample was made of peripheral blood. The receptor comes from a man aged 45-65 years with acute or convalescent COVID-19. This chain connects TRBV5-1 to TRBJ1-4; perhaps TRBD1 as D (6 bases). The CDR3 nucleotides read TGCGCCAGCAGCCCGCGGACAGCTTTTAATGAAAAACTGTTTTTT. Its protein product is CASSPRTAFNEKLFF.